This T cell receptor beta chain was found in a study of T cells in Graves' hyperthyroidism and ophthalmopathy. In its sample, this clonotype was seen many times. The CDR3 regions of TCR beta were amplified from RNA transcripts. With the HTBI primer set, the TCR CDR3 went through a first round of RT-PCR. MiXCR, applied by TCRdb to the multiplex PCR reads, yields one record per CDR3 protein. This sample carries around 520,000 distinct CDR3 sequences, 14% of them seen once, and the ten largest clones take more than 11%. The CDR3 is 16 residues long. CDR1 and CDR2 from the germline V gene are SGHNT and YYREEE (reference sequence). The V gene lost 0 bases and the J gene lost 3 bases, with 12 bases spanning the gap. The study excluded patients with uncontrolled infection, other autoimmune disease, pregnancy or lactation.

The J gene is TRBJ2-2, the V gene TRBV5-4; D is perhaps TRBD1 or TRBD2 (6 bases each). Material: blood. The clonotype was recovered from a middle-aged woman with Graves' hyperthyroidism. CDR3 coding DNA: TGTGCCAGCAGCTTGGGTCGGGGGCCGTACACCGGGGAGCTGTTTTTT. Its translation: CASSLGRGPYTGELFF.